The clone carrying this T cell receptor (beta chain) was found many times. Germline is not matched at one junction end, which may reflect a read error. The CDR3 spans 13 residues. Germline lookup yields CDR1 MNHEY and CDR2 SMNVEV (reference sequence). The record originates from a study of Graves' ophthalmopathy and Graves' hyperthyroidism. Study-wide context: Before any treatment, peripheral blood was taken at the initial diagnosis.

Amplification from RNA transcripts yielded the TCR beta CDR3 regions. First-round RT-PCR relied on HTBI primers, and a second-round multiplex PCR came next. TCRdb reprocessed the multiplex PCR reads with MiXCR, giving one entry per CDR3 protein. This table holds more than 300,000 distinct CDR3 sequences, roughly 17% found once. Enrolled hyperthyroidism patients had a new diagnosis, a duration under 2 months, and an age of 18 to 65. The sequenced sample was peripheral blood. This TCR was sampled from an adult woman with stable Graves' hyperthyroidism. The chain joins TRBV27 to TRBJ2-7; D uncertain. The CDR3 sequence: CANSLRTDYEQYF. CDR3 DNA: TGTGCCAACAGTTTGCGGACCGACTACGAGCAGTACTTC.